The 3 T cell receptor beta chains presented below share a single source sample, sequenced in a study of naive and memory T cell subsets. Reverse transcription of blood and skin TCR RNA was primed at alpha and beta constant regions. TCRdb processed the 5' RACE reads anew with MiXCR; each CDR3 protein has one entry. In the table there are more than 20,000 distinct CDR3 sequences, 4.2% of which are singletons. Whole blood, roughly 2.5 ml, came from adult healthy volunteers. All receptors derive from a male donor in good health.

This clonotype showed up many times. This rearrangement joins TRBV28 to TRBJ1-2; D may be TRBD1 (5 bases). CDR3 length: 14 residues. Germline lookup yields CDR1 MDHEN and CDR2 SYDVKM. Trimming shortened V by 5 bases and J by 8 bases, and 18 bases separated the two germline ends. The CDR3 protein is CASSPGTPTRGYTF. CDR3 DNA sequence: TGTGCCAGCAGTCCGGGGACCCCTACCCGGGGCTACACCTTC.

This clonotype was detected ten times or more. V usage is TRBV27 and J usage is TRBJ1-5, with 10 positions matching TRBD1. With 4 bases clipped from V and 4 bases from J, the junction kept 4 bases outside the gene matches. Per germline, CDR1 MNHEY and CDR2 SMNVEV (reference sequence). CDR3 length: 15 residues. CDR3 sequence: CASSSTGGGNQPQHF. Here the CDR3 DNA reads TGTGCCAGCAGTTCGACAGGGGGCGGAAATCAGCCCCAGCATTTT.

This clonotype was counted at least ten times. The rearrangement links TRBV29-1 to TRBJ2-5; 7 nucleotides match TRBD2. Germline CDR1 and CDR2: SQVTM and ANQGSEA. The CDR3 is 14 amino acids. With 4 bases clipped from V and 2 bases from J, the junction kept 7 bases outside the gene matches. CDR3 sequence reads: CSVGSSGRQETQYF. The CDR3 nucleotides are TGCAGCGTTGGTAGTAGCGGGCGACAAGAGACCCAGTACTTC.